The next 12 T cell receptor beta chains were all read from a single sample in a study of T-cell memory formation after mild COVID-19. TCRdb ran MiXCR on the 5' RACE reads and lists one entry per CDR3 protein. In the table there are hundreds of thousands of distinct CDR3 sequences, approximately 20% of which are singletons. Sequenced material: PBMCs or a T cell subset sorted from them (not recorded which). The receptor set was obtained from an adult woman who had mild COVID-19 (a few samples of this study predate the infection). Cell type and time point are not known.

The sample holds a few counts of this clonotype. This sequence joins TRBV24-1 and TRBJ2-5, with D possibly TRBD2 on 5 matching bases. From germline, CDR1 is KGHDR and CDR2 SFDVKD. This CDR3 has 13 residues. V lost 4 bases, J lost 7 bases, and 12 bases lay in between. Written as DNA, the CDR3 is TGTGCCACCAGTGAATATGGGAGCCGGACCCAGTACTTC. Translated, it gives CATSEYGSRTQYF.

This clonotype was observed a handful of times. The chain recombines TRBV7-9 with TRBJ2-5, with 10 bases aligning to TRBD2. V gave up 5 bases and J gave up 1 base; unmatched junction bases: 7. This CDR3 contains 16 residues. Germline CDR1 SEHNR, CDR2 FQNEAQ (reference sequence). The CDR3 loop is CASSPQTSGSQETQYF. CDR3 nucleotides: TGTGCCAGCAGCCCCCAGACTAGCGGGTCCCAAGAGACCCAGTACTTC.

The chain uses TRBV12-3 or TRBV12-4 and TRBJ2-7, with TRBD1 matching over 10 bases. The trim removed 5 bases at V and 7 bases at J, leaving 11 bases unmatched. The CDR3 is 15 amino acids. The CDR3 DNA is TGTGCCAGCAGTATAGGACAGGGGGGCTCTAGAGAGCAGTACTTC. Amino acid sequence: CASSIGQGGSREQYF.

The chain links TRBV20-1 to TRBJ2-6; 7 nucleotides match TRBD1. This CDR3 is 15 amino acids long. V dropped 1 base and J dropped 2; count of bases not matched to a gene: 2. Germline V CDR1 and CDR2: DFQATT, SNEGSKA (reference sequence). CDR3 coding DNA: TGCAGTGCTAGAGTGACAGGGACTGGGGCCAACGTCCTGACTTTC. The encoded protein is CSARVTGTGANVLTF.

This chain links TRBV3-1 with TRBJ1-2; 9 positions agree with TRBD1. V lost 1 base, J lost 8 bases, and 8 bases stayed unmatched. Germline values: CDR1 LGHDT, CDR2 YNNKEL (reference sequence). The CDR3 loop spans 15 amino acids. CDR3 residues: CASSQGSTGGEGYTF. The CDR3 nucleotides read TGTGCCAGCAGCCAAGGCTCCACAGGGGGCGAAGGCTACACCTTC.

This clonotype occurred many times. This chain links TRBV1 with TRBJ2-7; TRBD2 was called by the table and not checked on the DNA. TRBV1 is a listed pseudogene. This CDR3 contains 23 residues. Here the CDR3 DNA reads TGCACCAGCAGCCAAGATATTTTAGCAGGGGGACTAGCGGGGGACCCTCCAAACTACGAGCAGTACTTC. Translating it yields CTSSQDILAGGLAGDPPNYEQYF.

V is TRBV6-5 and J is TRBJ1-2, with 8 bases that match TRBD1. From germline, CDR1 is MNHEY and CDR2 SVGAGI. CDR3 length: 17 residues. The V segment lost 6 bases and the J segment 0 bases; nucleotides outside the gene matches: 12. CDR3 protein: CASRKYGGQASNYGYTF. CDR3 DNA: TGTGCCAGCAGAAAATACGGGGGACAGGCTTCTAACTATGGCTACACCTTC.

This clonotype was seen more than once but under ten times. The chain joins TRBV29-1 to TRBJ2-1; D is possibly TRBD2 (6 bases). V was cut by 6 bases and J by 7 bases, with 16 bases left in between. Germline V CDR1 and CDR2: SQVTM, ANQGSEA. The CDR3 contains 13 residues. This chain's CDR3 is CSVSRGVGNEQFF. CDR3 sequence (DNA): TGCAGCGTCAGCCGCGGGGTTGGGAATGAGCAGTTCTTC.

The sample holds a few counts of this clonotype. This chain joins TRBV5-5 and TRBJ2-2, with 7 bases fitting TRBD1. The V gene end was trimmed by 4 bases and the J gene end by 5 bases; junction bases not matched to a gene: 8. The CDR3 totals 15 residues. CDR1 and CDR2 from the germline V gene are SGHKS and YYEKEE (reference sequence). The CDR3 bases are TGTGCCAGCAGCACCGGGACAGAAGTAACCGGGGAGCTGTTTTTT. It codes for CASSTGTEVTGELFF.

The V gene is TRBV20-1, the J gene TRBJ1-2, with 7 bases aligning to TRBD1. Germline V gene data show CDR1 as DFQATT and CDR2 as SNEGSKA (reference sequence). V trimming: 5 bases; J trimming: 1 base; junction bases outside the gene matches: 13. The CDR3 has 16 amino acids. The CDR3 sequence: CSASKLTGRGNYGYTF. DNA of the CDR3: TGCAGTGCTTCCAAGCTGACAGGGCGTGGTAACTATGGCTACACCTTC.

This clonotype was picked up a small number of times. J is TRBJ2-1 and V is TRBV6-2 or TRBV6-3; TRBD2 aligns across 11 bases. Germline CDR1 reads MNHEY; CDR2 reads SVGEGT. With V trimmed by 6 bases and J by 9 bases, 10 bases remained unmatched. The CDR3 totals 15 residues. CDR3 in amino acids: CASRPSGRKQSEQFF. The CDR3 coding sequence is TGTGCCAGCAGACCTAGCGGGAGGAAGCAATCTGAGCAGTTCTTC.

This clonotype has ten or more counts. The junction differs from germline at one of its ends, possibly a read error. J is TRBJ1-1 and V is TRBV7-3; TRBD1 matches at 9 bases. Germline V gene lookup returns CDR1 SGHTA and CDR2 FQGTGA. The CDR3 covers 14 residues. CDR3 in DNA: TGCGCCAGCAGCTTGACAGGGGGGGACACTGAAGCTTTCTTT. Translation: CASSLTGGDTEAFF.